The 30 T cell receptor beta chains presented below share a single source sample, sequenced in a study of blood T cell repertoires in COVID-19. This table comes from immunoSEQ multiplex PCR, and its TCRdb copy is limited to in-frame clones, with some not included. The sample lists 150,000 or so clones, 70% to 90% occurring once. The sample taken for sequencing was peripheral blood. The receptors come from a man in his sixties with COVID-19, enrolled during active disease.

The chain employs TRBV19 and TRBJ1-5; possible D gene TRBD1, 5 bases. Trimming removed 1 base at V and 0 bases at J, with 19 bases between. CDR1 and CDR2 from the germline V gene are LNHDA and SQIVND (reference sequence). The CDR3 loop spans 19 amino acids. CDR3 amino acids: CASSIGPSREIYSNQPQHF. The CDR3 nucleotides are TGTGCCAGTAGTATAGGTCCAAGCAGGGAAATATATAGCAATCAGCCCCAGCATTTT.

The J gene is TRBJ2-3, the V gene TRBV24-1, with D perhaps matching TRBD2 (6 bases). CDR1 is KGHDR, CDR2 SFDVKD, per germline. CDR3 length: 14 amino acids. Trimming took off 7 bases at V and 3 bases at J, with 13 bases between the two ends. CDR3: CATRDGGWTDTQYF. CDR3 nucleotides: TGTGCCACCAGGGACGGGGGTTGGACAGATACGCAGTATTTT.

The chain couples TRBV15 to TRBJ1-2, with TRBD1 matching over 7 bases. The length of the CDR3 is 15 residues. From germline, CDR1 is LNHNV and CDR2 YYDKDF (reference sequence). J was trimmed by 0 bases and V by 3 bases; bases with no gene match: 4. The CDR3 nucleotides read TGTGCCACCAGCAGGAGACAGGGCCCTAACTATGGCTACACCTTC. Translating gives CATSRRQGPNYGYTF. The full variable domain, with the rest looked up from reference TRBV15 and TRBJ1-2, is DAMVIQNPRYQVTQFGKPVTLSCSQTLNHNVMYWYQQKSSQAPKLLFHYYDKDFNNEADTPDNFQSRRPNTSFCFLDIRSPGLGDTAMYLCATSRRQGPNYGYTFGSGTRLTVV.

This clone was seen a single time. The gene calls are TRBV6-2 or TRBV6-3 and TRBJ2-2; the match to TRBD1 covers 8 bases. V lost 1 base to trimming and J lost 4 bases; unmatched junction nucleotides: 5. This CDR3 has 16 residues. Per the germline V gene, CDR1 is MNHEY and CDR2 is SVGEGT. The CDR3: CASSYFRGLITGELFF. The CDR3 DNA reads as TGTGCCAGCAGTTACTTCAGGGGGCTAATCACCGGGGAGCTGTTTTTT.

The rearrangement links TRBV7-8 to TRBJ1-5; TRBD1 is a possible D gene (6 bases). CDR3 size: 16 residues. Germline assignment: CDR1 SGHVS and CDR2 FQNEAQ. Deletions cut 0 bases from V and 3 bases from J, with 12 bases between. As DNA, the CDR3 is TGTGCCAGCAGCTTAGCAGGCACAGGGTCCAATCAGCCCCAGCATTTT. It specifies CASSLAGTGSNQPQHF.

This sequence joins TRBV7-2 and TRBJ2-2, with TRBD2 identical over 13 bases. The J segment lost 1 base and the V segment lost 0 bases, leaving 14 bases of the junction unmatched. The CDR3 runs 22 residues. Per the germline V gene, CDR1 is SGHTA and CDR2 is FQGNSA. The chain's CDR3 is CASSLALGLAGNLKQNTGELFF. DNA of the CDR3: TGTGCCAGCAGCTTAGCGCTGGGACTAGCGGGAAACCTAAAACAGAACACCGGGGAGCTGTTTTTT.

V is TRBV7-3 and J is TRBJ2-6, with D possibly matching TRBD1 (6 bases). Germline values: CDR1 SGHTA, CDR2 FQGTGA. The CDR3 has 16 amino acids. The V gene lost 5 bases and the J gene lost 4 bases, with 15 bases spanning the gap. The CDR3 DNA reads TGTGCCAGCAGCAACTCAGGGGTTGCGGGGGCCAACGTCCTGACTTTC. This gives the protein CASSNSGVAGANVLTF. The full variable domain, its missing parts supplied by reference TRBV7-3 and TRBJ2-6, is GAGVSQTPSNKVTEKGKYVELRCDPISGHTALYWYRQSLGQGPEFLIYFQGTGAADDSGLPNDRFFAVRPEGSVSTLKIQRTERGDSAVYLCASSNSGVAGANVLTFGAGSRLTVL.

The genes are TRBV6-5 and TRBJ1-2; 7 bases line up with TRBD1. The germline V gene has CDR1 MNHEY and CDR2 SVGAGI. After removal of 0 bases from V and 8 bases from J, the junction contained 9 bases not matched to a gene. The CDR3 covers 15 residues. The CDR3 region has the DNA TGTGCCAGCAGTTACTCATCGGCACAGGGGTTGGGCTACACCTTC. It is translated as CASSYSSAQGLGYTF.

The chain joins TRBV6-5 to TRBJ2-7; a possible D gene is TRBD2 (6 bases). V lost 4 bases and J lost 6, with 13 bases in between. The CDR3 consists of 13 residues. The germline V gene has CDR1 MNHEY and CDR2 SVGAGI. In DNA, the CDR3 is TGTGCCAGCAGTTCTACCCCCGGGGGCGAGCAGTACTTC. It is translated as CASSSTPGGEQYF.

The chain links TRBV4-1 to TRBJ1-5, with 8 bases matching TRBD1. The CDR3 has 17 amino acids. After removal of 3 bases from V and 1 base from J, the junction contained 8 bases not matched to a gene. The germline gives CDR1 MGHRA, CDR2 YSYEKL. The CDR3, as DNA: TGCGCCAGCAGCCAGGACCAAAACAGGGGGAGCAATCAGCCCCAGCATTTT. Its protein product is CASSQDQNRGSNQPQHF.

The chain recombines TRBV7-9 with TRBJ2-7, with D perhaps matching TRBD2 (7 bases). The ends were cut back, 5 bases at V and 6 bases at J, with 20 bases in the middle. This CDR3 is 15 amino acids long. In germline, CDR1 is SEHNR, CDR2 FQNEAQ (reference sequence). In DNA, the CDR3 is TGTGCCAGCAGCCTGACCGGGGGGCGAGTCGTCGAGCAGTACTTC. Its translation: CASSLTGGRVVEQYF.

The rearrangement joins TRBV7-9 to TRBJ2-7, with D tentatively TRBD2 (6 bases). Trimming took off 3 bases at V and 2 bases at J, with 11 bases between the two ends. CDR1 and CDR2 (germline): SEHNR, FQNEAQ (reference sequence). The CDR3 extends over 14 amino acids. CDR3 DNA sequence: TGTGCCAGCAGCTTGGGTCCGGGGGCCTACGAGCAGTACTTC. This codes for CASSLGPGAYEQYF.

The V gene is TRBV7-2, the J gene TRBJ2-1, with D maybe TRBD2 (5 bases). This CDR3 is 15 amino acids long. CDR1 is SGHTA, CDR2 FQGNSA, per germline. V lost 4 bases, J lost 2 bases, and 12 bases lay in between. The CDR3 bases are TGTGCCAGCAGCTCGACCAGAGGGACCTACAATGAGCAGTTCTTC. Encoded protein: CASSSTRGTYNEQFF.

CDR3 residues: CASSKQGGRRDTEAFF. In nucleotides, the CDR3 is TGTGCCAGCAGTAAACAGGGCGGCCGAAGGGACACTGAAGCTTTCTTT. The rearrangement links TRBV27 to TRBJ1-1; TRBD1 might be the D (6 bases). The CDR3 contains 16 residues. CDR1 is MNHEY, CDR2 SMNVEV, per germline (reference sequence). V dropped 5 bases and J dropped 3 bases, with 19 bases sitting between them.

The V gene is TRBV7-4, the J gene TRBJ1-5, with a tentative D call TRBD1 (6 bases). V was trimmed by 7 bases and J by 4 bases, leaving 20 bases between them. The CDR3 length is 16 residues. CDR1 and CDR2 (germline): SGHVT, SQSDAQ. Written as DNA, the CDR3 is TGTGCCAGCACCCGAAGGGGGGGGTCTGGAAATCAGCCCCAGCATTTT. Amino acid sequence: CASTRRGGSGNQPQHF.

V is TRBV19 and J is TRBJ1-2; TRBD1 aligns across 11 bases. The CDR3 is made up of 16 amino acids. The trim removed 5 bases at V and 9 bases at J, leaving 14 bases unmatched. Germline V gives CDR1 LNHDA, CDR2 SQIVND (reference sequence). CDR3 loop: CASSPTLGQGALRYTF. In DNA form, the CDR3 reads TGTGCCAGTAGTCCGACGCTCGGACAGGGGGCTTTGCGCTACACCTTC. The full variable domain, completed using reference TRBV19 and TRBJ1-2, is DGGITQSPKYLFRKEGQNVTLSCEQNLNHDAMYWYRQDPGQGLRLIYYSQIVNDFQKGDIAEGYSVSREKKESFPLTVTSAQKNPTAFYLCASSPTLGQGALRYTFGSGTRLTVV.

This chain joins TRBV6-2 or TRBV6-3 and TRBJ2-3, with 7 bases fitting TRBD1. Germline CDR1 MNHEY, CDR2 SVGEGT. CDR3 length: 18 amino acids. V was clipped by 6 bases and J by 2 bases; unmatched bases: 17. Here the CDR3 DNA reads TGTGCCAGCAGCGGTACTAGGGACAGTTTCTTACACACAGATACGCAGTATTTT. This codes for CASSGTRDSFLHTDTQYF.

CDR3 region: CASSEEGGWFGELFF. The CDR3 DNA reads TGTGCCAGCAGCGAAGAAGGGGGCTGGTTTGGGGAGCTGTTTTTT. V is TRBV11-3 and J is TRBJ2-2; 7 bases line up with TRBD1. Looked up from germline, CDR1 is SGHNT and CDR2 is YENEEA. This CDR3 contains 15 residues. With V trimmed by 5 bases and J by 8 bases, 11 bases remained unmatched.

The rearrangement joins TRBV6-5 to TRBJ1-4; 7 bases match TRBD1. The CDR3 is 15 amino acids. Losses at the gene ends were 4 bases for V and 8 bases for J; bases not matched to a gene: 10. The germline V gene has CDR1 MNHEY and CDR2 SVGAGI. CDR3 sequence reads: CASSWRQGLAEKLFF. DNA of the CDR3: TGTGCCAGCAGTTGGAGACAGGGTTTAGCGGAAAAACTGTTTTTT.

V gene TRBV6-1 combines with J gene TRBJ2-5; 11 nucleotides match TRBD1. V was clipped by 1 base and J by 5 bases; unmatched bases: 6. This CDR3 is 16 amino acids long. Germline CDR1 and CDR2: MNHNS and SASEGT. The CDR3 bases are TGTGCCAGCAGTGAAGTTGGACAGGGGGCAATGGAGACCCAGTACTTC. Its translation is CASSEVGQGAMETQYF.

The chain uses TRBV5-1 and TRBJ2-7; tentative D call: TRBD1 (5 bases). Trimming took 0 bases from V and 5 from J, leaving 15 bases between them. CDR1 is SGHRS, CDR2 YFSETQ, per germline. The CDR3 is made up of 15 amino acids. CDR3 coding DNA: TGCGCCAGCAGCTTGGCCCTCAGGGCTGGCAACGAGCAGTACTTC. Its translation is CASSLALRAGNEQYF.

The chain carries TRBV6-5 and TRBJ2-7; 11 nucleotides agree with TRBD1. Trimming took 0 bases from V and 3 from J; bases not matched to a gene: 1. CDR1 is MNHEY and CDR2 is SVGAGI in the germline V gene. The CDR3 spans 15 residues. The CDR3 here is CASSYSGQGVYEQYF. Written as DNA, the CDR3 is TGTGCCAGCAGTTACTCGGGACAGGGGGTCTACGAGCAGTACTTC.

Here the CDR3 DNA reads TGTGCCACCAGTGATTTCGCCAGGTCTCAGCCCCAGCATTTT. Translation gives CATSDFARSQPQHF. The chain has TRBV24-1 and TRBJ1-5; D remains ambiguous. The CDR3 totals 14 residues. Germline CDR1 KGHDR, CDR2 SFDVKD. V was cut by 1 base and J by 6 bases, with 9 bases left in between.

This clone was counted once. The CDR3 loop reads CASSLDAGGNTIYF. The CDR3 DNA follows: TGTGCCAGCAGCTTAGACGCGGGCGGAAACACCATATATTTT. This sequence joins TRBV7-2 and TRBJ1-3; D uncertain. Trimming removed 1 base at V and 4 bases at J, with 8 bases between. The CDR3 loop spans 14 amino acids. The germline V gene has CDR1 SGHTA and CDR2 FQGNSA.

CDR3 sequence (DNA): TGTGCCAGTAGTATGGAGGTACGCAATTCACCCCTCCACTTT. It translates to CASSMEVRNSPLHF. This chain connects TRBV19 to TRBJ1-6; no clear D gene. The CDR3 contains 14 residues. Germline assignment: CDR1 LNHDA and CDR2 SQIVND (reference sequence). Between the trimmed V and J ends, which lost 3 bases and 7 bases, there was a span of 10 bases.

The chain links TRBV7-6 to TRBJ1-1; D call uncertain. Trimming pared 5 bases from V and 1 base from J, leaving 8 bases between. The germline V gene encodes CDR1 SGHVS and CDR2 FNYEAQ. This CDR3 contains 13 residues. CDR3 residues: CASSAAENTEAFF. DNA of the CDR3: TGTGCCAGCAGCGCAGCGGAGAACACTGAAGCTTTCTTT.

This clone appeared a single time. This chain joins TRBV19 and TRBJ2-3; D possibly corresponds to TRBD2 (7 bases). V shed 3 bases and J shed 4 bases, with 11 bases lying between them. The length of the CDR3 is 14 residues. Germline V lookup: CDR1 LNHDA, CDR2 SQIVND (reference sequence). CDR3 in amino acids: CASSMGGLSDTQYF. For the CDR3, the DNA is TGTGCCAGTAGTATGGGGGGGCTTTCAGATACGCAGTATTTT.

The V call is TRBV9, the J call TRBJ1-1; D might be TRBD1 (5 bases). CDR3 size: 13 residues. V was shortened by 4 bases and J by 2 bases, with 9 bases between the two germline ends. Germline V CDR1 and CDR2: SGDLS, YYNGEE. CDR3 in amino acids: CASSFRENTEAFF. Written as DNA, the CDR3 is TGTGCCAGCAGCTTCAGGGAAAACACTGAAGCTTTCTTT.

The chain couples TRBV11-2 to TRBJ2-3; TRBD2 matches at 10 bases. The trim removed 1 base at V and 2 bases at J, leaving 6 bases unmatched. This CDR3 has 17 amino acids. Per germline, CDR1 SGHAT and CDR2 FQNNGV. CDR3 DNA sequence: TGTGCCAGCAGCTTAGTGATAGCGGGGGGATCCACAGATACGCAGTATTTT. Its translation is CASSLVIAGGSTDTQYF.

This chain connects TRBV5-1 to TRBJ2-1, with D maybe TRBD2 (6 bases). The CDR3 has 14 residues. The germline V gene has CDR1 SGHRS and CDR2 YFSETQ. This CDR3 is CAAALEGSHNEQFF. The CDR3 nucleotides are TGCGCAGCAGCGTTGGAGGGGAGCCACAATGAGCAGTTCTTC.